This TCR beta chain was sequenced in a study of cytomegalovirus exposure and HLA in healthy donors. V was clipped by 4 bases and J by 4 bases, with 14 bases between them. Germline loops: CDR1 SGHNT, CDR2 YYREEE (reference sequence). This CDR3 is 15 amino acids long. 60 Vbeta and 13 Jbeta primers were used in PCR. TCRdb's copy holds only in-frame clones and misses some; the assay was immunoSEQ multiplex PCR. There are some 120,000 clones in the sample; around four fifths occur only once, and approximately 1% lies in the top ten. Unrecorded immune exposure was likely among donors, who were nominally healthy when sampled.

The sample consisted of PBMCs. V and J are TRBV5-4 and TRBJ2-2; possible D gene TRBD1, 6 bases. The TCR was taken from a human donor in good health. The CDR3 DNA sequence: TGTGCCAGCAGCCGGCCAGGGGCCGGCACCGGGGAGCTGTTTTTT. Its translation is CASSRPGAGTGELFF.